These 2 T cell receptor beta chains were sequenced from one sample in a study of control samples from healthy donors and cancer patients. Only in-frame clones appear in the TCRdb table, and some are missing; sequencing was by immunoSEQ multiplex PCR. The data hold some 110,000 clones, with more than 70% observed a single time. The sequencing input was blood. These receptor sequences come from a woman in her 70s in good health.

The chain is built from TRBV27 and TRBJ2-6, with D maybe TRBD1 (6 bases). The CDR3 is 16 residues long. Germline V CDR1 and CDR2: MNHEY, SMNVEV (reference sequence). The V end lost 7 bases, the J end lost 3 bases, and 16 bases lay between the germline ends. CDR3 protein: CASTVTGSIGANVLTF. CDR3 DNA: TGTGCCAGCACGGTGACAGGCTCCATTGGGGCCAACGTCCTGACTTTC.

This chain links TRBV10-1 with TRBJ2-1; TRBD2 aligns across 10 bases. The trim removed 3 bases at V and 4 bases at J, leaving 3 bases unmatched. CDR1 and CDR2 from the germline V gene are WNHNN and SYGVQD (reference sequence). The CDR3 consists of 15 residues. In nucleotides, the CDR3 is TGCGCCAGCAGTGAATCTAGCGGGGGTTACAATGAGCAGTTCTTC. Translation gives CASSESSGGYNEQFF.